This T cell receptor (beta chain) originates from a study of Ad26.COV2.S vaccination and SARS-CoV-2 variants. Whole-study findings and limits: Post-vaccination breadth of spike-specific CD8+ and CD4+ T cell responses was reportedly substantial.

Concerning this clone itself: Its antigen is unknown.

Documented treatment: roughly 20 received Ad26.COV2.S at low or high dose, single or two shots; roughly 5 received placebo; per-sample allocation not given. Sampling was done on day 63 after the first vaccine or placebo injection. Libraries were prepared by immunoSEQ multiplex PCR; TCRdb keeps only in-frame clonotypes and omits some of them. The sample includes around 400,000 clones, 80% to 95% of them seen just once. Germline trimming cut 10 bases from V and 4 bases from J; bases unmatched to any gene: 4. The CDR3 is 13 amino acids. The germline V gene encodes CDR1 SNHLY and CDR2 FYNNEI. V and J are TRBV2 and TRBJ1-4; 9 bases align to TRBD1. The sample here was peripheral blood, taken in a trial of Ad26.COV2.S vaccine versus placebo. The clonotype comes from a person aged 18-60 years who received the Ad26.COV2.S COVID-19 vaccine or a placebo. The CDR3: CATPGQGNEKLFF. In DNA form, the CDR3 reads TGTGCCACCCCGGGACAGGGTAATGAAAAACTGTTTTTT.